This entry lists 31 T cell receptor beta chains sequenced from one sample in a study of shared clonotypes between healthy human individuals. Naive CD8 cells, CD45RO-negative and positively selected for CCR7, excluded terminally differentiated effector memory CD45RA+ cells. Only in-frame clones appear in the TCRdb table, and some are missing; sequencing was by immunoSEQ multiplex PCR. Here the sample spans around 2,000,000 clones, about 94% being singletons. Sequenced material: naive CD8+ T cells sorted from blood. These receptor sequences come from a man aged 18 to 29 in good health.

The chain couples TRBV27 to TRBJ2-5; D not resolved. Looked up from germline, CDR1 is MNHEY and CDR2 is SMNVEV (reference sequence). V lost 1 base and J lost 1, with 4 bases in between. The CDR3 runs 13 residues. Here the CDR3 DNA reads TGTGCCAGCAGTTTATTCCTCCAAGAGACCCAGTACTTC. As protein: CASSLFLQETQYF.

The CDR3 reads CASSGAGPSYNEQFF. DNA for the CDR3: TGTGCCAGCAGCGGAGCGGGGCCCTCCTACAATGAGCAGTTCTTC. The rearrangement links TRBV2 to TRBJ2-1; 7 bases line up with TRBD2. Germline V lookup: CDR1 SNHLY, CDR2 FYNNEI. The junction had 5 bases not matched to a gene; V was cut back by 6 bases and J by 0 bases. The CDR3 runs to 15 residues.

The chain links TRBV5-6 to TRBJ2-7, with D possibly being TRBD2 (6 bases). Germline V gene sequence: CDR1 SGHDT, CDR2 YYEEEE. The ends were cut back, 4 bases at V and 1 base at J, with 12 bases in the middle. The CDR3 runs 14 residues. CDR3: CASSAGPLSYEQYF. In DNA, the CDR3 is TGTGCCAGCAGCGCGGGACCGCTATCCTACGAGCAGTACTTC.

The chain carries TRBV14 and TRBJ2-3; weak D call: TRBD2 (5 bases). The V and J ends lost 0 bases and 8 bases respectively, with 9 bases between them. The CDR3 runs to 13 residues. The germline V gene has CDR1 SGHDN and CDR2 FVKESK. CDR3 loop: CASSQDLGVTQYF. The CDR3 region has the DNA TGTGCCAGCAGCCAAGACCTCGGGGTTACGCAGTATTTT.

This clone appeared a single time. The J gene is TRBJ1-1, the V gene TRBV4-1; D is unclear. V was pared by 0 bases and J by 3 bases, with 11 bases between. CDR1 MGHRA and CDR2 YSYEKL come from the germline V gene. The CDR3 is made up of 15 amino acids. The CDR3 protein is CASSQDMGWDTEAFF. CDR3 DNA sequence: TGCGCCAGCAGCCAAGATATGGGGTGGGACACTGAAGCTTTCTTT.

The CDR3 bases are TGTGCCAGCAGCGGGTCCTGGGACTCATTTGGTGAGCAGTACTTC. Protein product: CASSGSWDSFGEQYF. The gene calls are TRBV5-8 and TRBJ2-7; maybe TRBD2 (6 bases). The V and J ends lost 4 bases and 7 bases respectively, with 21 bases between them. The germline V gene encodes CDR1 SGHTS and CDR2 YDEGEE. This CDR3 has 15 amino acids.

The chain is built from TRBV7-9 and TRBJ2-7; 9 bases align to TRBD2. Trimming took 4 bases from V and 3 from J; bases not matched to a gene: 16. The CDR3 runs to 18 residues. CDR1 and CDR2 (germline): SEHNR, FQNEAQ (reference sequence). The CDR3 DNA is TGTGCCAGCAGCTCAACAAGTTTACCGGGACTAGCCTACTACGAGCAGTACTTC. Translation gives CASSSTSLPGLAYYEQYF. Full variable domain (rest looked up from reference TRBV7-9 and TRBJ2-7): DTGVSQNPRHKITKRGQNVTFRCDPISEHNRLYWYRQTLGQGPEFLTYFQNEAQLEKSRLLSDRFSAERPKGSFSTLEIQRTEQGDSAMYLCASSSTSLPGLAYYEQYFGPGTRLTVT.

The CDR3 nucleotides read TGTGCCAGCAGTTTATTTGGGACAGGTGGGGAGGATGAAAAACTGTTTTTT. Its protein product is CASSLFGTGGEDEKLFF. The rearrangement joins TRBV28 to TRBJ1-4, with 8 positions matching TRBD1. The V gene end was trimmed by 1 base and the J gene end by 6 bases; junction bases not matched to a gene: 10. Germline V gene sequence: CDR1 MDHEN, CDR2 SYDVKM. This CDR3 region has 17 residues.

In the case of this clone: Different DNA sequences within this sample yield the same CDR3. This chain connects TRBV20-1 to TRBJ2-2; no definite D call. CDR3 length: 11 residues. V dropped 1 base and J dropped 5 bases, with 2 bases sitting between them. Germline CDR1 reads DFQATT; CDR2 reads SNEGSKA (reference sequence). CDR3 in DNA: TGCAGTGCTAGAGCTACCGGGGAGCTGTTTTTT. It encodes CSARATGELFF.

V usage is TRBV13 and J usage is TRBJ2-7; 10 positions match TRBD1. CDR1 is PRHDT, CDR2 FYEKMQ, per germline (reference sequence). The CDR3 is made up of 15 amino acids. V was clipped by 5 bases and J by 4 bases; unmatched bases: 8. This CDR3 reads CASSQYGTGDYEQYF. The CDR3 coding sequence is TGTGCCAGCAGCCAGTACGGGACAGGGGATTACGAGCAGTACTTC.

The rearrangement joins TRBV7-9 to TRBJ1-1, with unresolved D. Germline assignment: CDR1 SEHNR and CDR2 FQNEAQ (reference sequence). The CDR3 extends over 14 amino acids. The V and J ends lost 4 bases and 5 bases respectively, with 14 bases between them. The CDR3 DNA is TGTGCCAGCAGCTCCGGACTCTGGCAAACTGAAGCTTTCTTT. Translated: CASSSGLWQTEAFF.

The CDR3 DNA sequence: TGTGCCAGCAGTTTTCACGGTTCGAGAGATCAGCCCCAGCATTTT. Its translation is CASSFHGSRDQPQHF. The J gene is TRBJ1-5, the V gene TRBV28; no clear D gene. V lost 3 bases and J lost 5, with 14 bases in between. The CDR3 is 15 residues long. Germline assignment: CDR1 MDHEN and CDR2 SYDVKM.

The V gene is TRBV7-9, the J gene TRBJ1-2; D unclear. V lost 0 bases and J 4 bases, leaving 9 bases between the germline ends. CDR3 length: 14 residues. Per the germline V gene, CDR1 is SEHNR and CDR2 is FQNEAQ (reference sequence). The chain's CDR3 is CASSLAVASYGYTF. The CDR3 coding sequence is TGTGCCAGCAGCTTAGCGGTGGCTAGCTATGGCTACACCTTC. The whole variable domain, filled in from reference TRBV7-9 and TRBJ1-2, reads DTGVSQNPRHKITKRGQNVTFRCDPISEHNRLYWYRQTLGQGPEFLTYFQNEAQLEKSRLLSDRFSAERPKGSFSTLEIQRTEQGDSAMYLCASSLAVASYGYTFGSGTRLTVV.

V usage is TRBV11-2 and J usage is TRBJ1-2; tentatively, D is TRBD1 (5 bases). Per the germline V gene, CDR1 is SGHAT and CDR2 is FQNNGV. The CDR3 consists of 11 residues. V lost 5 bases to trimming and J lost 4 bases, with 5 bases between them. In DNA form, the CDR3 reads TGTGCCAGCAGCGACAGCTATGGCTACACCTTC. Protein: CASSDSYGYTF. Drawing the rest from reference TRBV11-2 and TRBJ1-2, the complete variable domain is EAGVAQSPRYKIIEKRQSVAFWCNPISGHATLYWYQQILGQGPKLLIQFQNNGVVDDSQLPKDRFSAERLKGVDSTLKIQPAKLEDSAVYLCASSDSYGYTFGSGTRLTVV.

The chain uses TRBV7-9 and TRBJ2-1; 7 positions match TRBD1. Germline V CDR1 and CDR2: SEHNR, FQNEAQ (reference sequence). This CDR3 spans 15 amino acids. Trimming at V came to 4 bases and at J to 5 bases, leaving 8 bases not matched to a gene. The CDR3 sequence is CASSSNLRGHNEQFF. In DNA form, the CDR3 reads TGTGCCAGCAGCTCCAACCTGAGGGGGCACAATGAGCAGTTCTTC. The complete variable domain, with remaining parts taken from reference TRBV7-9 and TRBJ2-1, reads DTGVSQNPRHKITKRGQNVTFRCDPISEHNRLYWYRQTLGQGPEFLTYFQNEAQLEKSRLLSDRFSAERPKGSFSTLEIQRTEQGDSAMYLCASSSNLRGHNEQFFGPGTRLTVL.

As regards this clone: The identical CDR3 is also encoded by other nucleotide sequences in the sample. The CDR3: CASSLLTGELFF. Written as DNA, the CDR3 is TGTGCCAGCAGCTTGCTCACCGGGGAGCTGTTTTTT. This sequence joins TRBV7-9 and TRBJ2-2; D call uncertain. This CDR3 region has 12 residues. Germline V gene lookup returns CDR1 SEHNR and CDR2 FQNEAQ (reference sequence). Between the trimmed V and J ends, which lost 3 bases and 4 bases, there was a span of 3 bases.

This chain links TRBV14 with TRBJ2-7; TRBD2 agrees at 9 bases. CDR3 length equals 17 residues. The germline V gene has CDR1 SGHDN and CDR2 FVKESK. V was clipped by 0 bases and J by 2 bases; unmatched bases: 8. The chain's CDR3 is CASSQEGAASGAYEQYF. Written as DNA, the CDR3 is TGTGCCAGCAGCCAAGAGGGGGCGGCTAGCGGGGCCTACGAGCAGTACTTC.

J is TRBJ2-1 and V is TRBV6-5; D possibly corresponds to TRBD1 (6 bases). The CDR3 is made up of 13 amino acids. Trimming stripped 5 bases from V and 12 bases from J, with 17 bases between. Germline CDR1 and CDR2: MNHEY and SVGAGI. The CDR3 DNA is TGTGCCAGCAGTCCCCCAGGGGTCGGGCCGCAGTTCTTC. Amino acids: CASSPPGVGPQFF.

The V gene is TRBV28, the J gene TRBJ2-5; D unresolved. Germline V gives CDR1 MDHEN, CDR2 SYDVKM. This CDR3 is built from 15 residues. Trimming took off 3 bases at V and 2 bases at J, with 13 bases between the two ends. The CDR3 reads CASSFQDTQQETQYF. The CDR3, as DNA: TGTGCCAGCAGTTTCCAAGACACTCAGCAAGAGACCCAGTACTTC. Complete variable domain (other parts from reference TRBV28 and TRBJ2-5): DVKVTQSSRYLVKRTGEKVFLECVQDMDHENMFWYRQDPGLGLRLIYFSYDVKMKEKGDIPEGYSVSREKKERFSLILESASTNQTSMYLCASSFQDTQQETQYFGPGTRLLVL.

Comments on this clone: One end of the junction varies from germline; a read error may be responsible. V usage is TRBV7-7 and J usage is TRBJ2-1; maybe TRBD2 (5 bases). The germline CDR1 and CDR2 sequences are SSHAT and FNYEAQ (reference sequence). The CDR3 has 13 residues. The CDR3 DNA sequence: TGTGCTAGCAGCCCCTCGGGATTTCGGGAGCAGTTCTTC. It yields the protein CASSPSGFREQFF.

On this clone itself: At one boundary the junction diverges from the germline segment, which might be a read error. This chain joins TRBV7-7 and TRBJ1-3; D is unclear. Germline V CDR1 and CDR2: SSHAT, FNYEAQ (reference sequence). The CDR3 is 17 amino acids. CDR3 amino acids: CASSSAHFQRCGNTIYF. The DNA of the CDR3 is TGTGCTAGCAGCTCTGCGCACTTCCAGAGGTGTGGAAACACCATATATTTT.

The gene calls are TRBV5-4 and TRBJ2-5; 11 bases map to TRBD1. Germline V gives CDR1 SGHNT, CDR2 YYREEE (reference sequence). This CDR3 comprises 16 residues. The V and J ends lost 4 bases and 4 bases, in that order; junction bases with no gene match: 9. In DNA, the CDR3 is TGTGCCAGCAGCACTGGACAGGGGGCGATTAGAGAGACCCAGTACTTC. This encodes CASSTGQGAIRETQYF.

J is TRBJ2-6 and V is TRBV7-2; no reliable D call. This CDR3 region has 16 residues. The germline CDR1 and CDR2 sequences are SGHTA and FQGNSA. Trimming removed 5 bases from V and 4 bases from J, with 15 bases in between. The CDR3 region is CASSPLYVGGANVLTF. The CDR3 nucleotides read TGTGCCAGCAGCCCGCTTTATGTAGGGGGGGCCAACGTCCTGACTTTC.

The chain combines TRBV5-1 with TRBJ2-4; 9 bases fit TRBD2. Germline V gene data show CDR1 as SGHRS and CDR2 as YFSETQ. V lost 5 bases and J lost 6; bases outside the gene matches: 9. This CDR3 has 15 residues. The CDR3 region is CASSLAGERSNIQYF. The CDR3 coding sequence is TGCGCCAGCAGTTTAGCGGGAGAGAGGTCAAACATTCAGTACTTC. Together with reference TRBV5-1 and TRBJ2-4, the CDR3 gives the full variable domain: KAGVTQTPRYLIKTRGQQVTLSCSPISGHRSVSWYQQTPGQGLQFLFEYFSETQRNKGNFPGRFSGRQFSNSRSEMNVSTLELGDSALYLCASSLAGERSNIQYFGAGTRLSVL.

This clone was detected a few times. This chain joins TRBV2 and TRBJ1-6; no firm D call. V dropped 1 base and J dropped 9 bases, with 7 bases sitting between them. The CDR3 consists of 13 residues. The germline gives CDR1 SNHLY, CDR2 FYNNEI. The CDR3 loop reads CASSEGYSSPLHF. DNA for the CDR3: TGTGCCAGCAGTGAAGGGTACAGTTCACCCCTCCACTTT. The whole variable domain, remainder taken from reference TRBV2 and TRBJ1-6, is EPEVTQTPSHQVTQMGQEVILRCVPISNHLYFYWYRQILGQKVEFLVSFYNNEISEKSEIFDDQFSVERPDGSNFTLKIRSTKLEDSAMYFCASSEGYSSPLHFGNGTRLTVT.

The rearrangement joins TRBV5-6 to TRBJ2-7; no clear D gene. CDR1 is SGHDT and CDR2 is YYEEEE in the germline V gene. V lost 4 bases to trimming and J lost 2 bases, with 13 bases between them. This CDR3 is built from 14 residues. The CDR3 loop is CASSGPGVTYEQYF. The CDR3 DNA reads as TGTGCCAGCAGCGGACCCGGCGTAACCTACGAGCAGTACTTC.

J is TRBJ2-7 and V is TRBV5-4; TRBD2 might be the D (6 bases). The CDR3 loop spans 14 amino acids. CDR1 is SGHNT and CDR2 is YYREEE in the germline V gene (reference sequence). V was clipped by 4 bases and J by 3 bases, with 14 bases between them. This CDR3 is CASSRENEIYEQYF. The CDR3, as DNA: TGTGCCAGCAGCCGGGAGAACGAGATCTACGAGCAGTACTTC.

This clone was seen once. The V gene is TRBV2, the J gene TRBJ2-7, with D unclear. Germline V gene data show CDR1 as SNHLY and CDR2 as FYNNEI. The CDR3 extends over 12 amino acids. V was trimmed by 2 bases and J by 7 bases, leaving 9 bases between them. The CDR3 sequence is CASSEPGPEQYF. The CDR3 nucleotides read TGTGCCAGCAGTGAACCGGGCCCAGAGCAGTACTTC.

CDR3 DNA: TGTGCCAGCAGCTTGGGACTAGCGGGAGGTCTGGAGACCCAGTACTTC. The encoded protein is CASSLGLAGGLETQYF. The chain is built from TRBV5-5 and TRBJ2-5, with 13 bases identical to TRBD2. This CDR3 is 16 amino acids long. Germline V gives CDR1 SGHKS, CDR2 YYEKEE (reference sequence). J gave up 5 bases and V 0 bases, and 4 bases lay outside the gene matches. Using reference TRBV5-5 and TRBJ2-5 for the parts outside the CDR3, the full variable domain is DAGVTQSPTHLIKTRGQQVTLRCSPISGHKSVSWYQQVLGQGPQFIFQYYEKEERGRGNFPDRFSARQFPNYSSELNVNALLLGDSALYLCASSLGLAGGLETQYFGPGTRLLVL.

The genes are TRBV9 and TRBJ1-1; TRBD1 is a possible D gene (5 bases). V dropped 0 bases and J dropped 1 base, with 10 bases sitting between them. CDR3 length equals 15 residues. CDR1 is SGDLS, CDR2 YYNGEE, per germline. This chain's CDR3 is CASSVGGTENTEAFF. CDR3 nucleotide sequence: TGTGCCAGCAGCGTAGGTGGGACTGAGAACACTGAAGCTTTCTTT.

Note on this clone: At the DNA level, this CDR3 is encoded by other sequences in the same sample as well. The chain carries TRBV5-4 and TRBJ2-7; 8 bases line up with TRBD1. The germline CDR1 and CDR2 sequences are SGHNT and YYREEE (reference sequence). The CDR3 is 13 amino acids. V dropped 5 bases and J dropped 2; count of bases not matched to a gene: 3. The CDR3 protein is CASSLRGPYEQYF. Here the CDR3 DNA reads TGTGCCAGCAGTCTCAGGGGGCCCTACGAGCAGTACTTC.